This T cell receptor beta chain was recorded in a study of blood T cell repertoires in COVID-19. This table comes from immunoSEQ multiplex PCR, and its TCRdb copy is limited to in-frame clones, with some not included. Among 150,000 to 200,000 clones, roughly 80% were seen once, and the ten largest hold 3% to 3.5%. The V gene end was trimmed by 2 bases and the J gene end by 4 bases; junction bases not matched to a gene: 3. This CDR3 is built from 14 residues. Germline loops: CDR1 SGHRS, CDR2 YFSETQ. This clonotype was obtained from an older woman who had recovered from COVID-19. Material for sequencing was PBMCs or T cells enriched from blood (not recorded which). The chain joins TRBV5-1 to TRBJ2-7; TRBD1 aligns across 10 bases. In DNA, the CDR3 is TGCGCCAGCAGCTTCAGGACAGGGGGATACGAGCAGTACTTC. Translated, it gives CASSFRTGGYEQYF.